The 31 T cell receptor beta chains given below trace back to one sample, sequenced in a study of shared clonotypes between healthy human individuals. The protocol was immunoSEQ multiplex PCR, while the TCRdb copy is restricted to in-frame clones and leaves out a portion. This table has roughly 500,000 clones, roughly 80% appearing once. The sample was PBMCs. These receptors were taken from a woman aged 40 to 49 in good health. Some clones in this sample may be carry-over from other donors' samples.

This sequence joins TRBV5-6 and TRBJ1-1, with a possible D match to TRBD1 (5 bases). The CDR3 has 14 amino acids. V was trimmed by 2 bases and J by 8 bases, leaving 16 bases between them. Germline V lookup: CDR1 SGHDT, CDR2 YYEEEE. CDR3 in amino acids: CASSFSARAGEAFF. DNA of the CDR3: TGTGCCAGCAGCTTTAGCGCTCGGGCAGGGGAAGCTTTCTTT.

The chain recombines TRBV29-1 with TRBJ1-4; possibly TRBD1 for D (6 bases). The germline CDR1 and CDR2 sequences are SQVTM and ANQGSEA. V was cut by 6 bases and J by 5 bases, with 19 bases left in between. This CDR3 has 15 amino acids. The CDR3 DNA follows: TGCAGCGTAAAACAGGGTTTCGGGCCAAATGAAAAACTGTTTTTT. Encoded protein: CSVKQGFGPNEKLFF. The whole variable domain, filled in from reference TRBV29-1 and TRBJ1-4, reads SAVISQKPSRDICQRGTSLTIQCQVDSQVTMMFWYRQQPGQSLTLIATANQGSEATYESGFVIDKFPISRPNLTFSTLTVSNMSPEDSSIYLCSVKQGFGPNEKLFFGSGTQLSVL.

V usage is TRBV4-1 and J usage is TRBJ2-5, with D perhaps TRBD1 (6 bases). The DNA end is more similar to TRBJ2-7, so the J call may be wrong. This CDR3 comprises 17 residues. Germline CDR1 MGHRA, CDR2 YSYEKL. CDR3 bases: TGCGCCAGCAGCCAACCCTCAGGGGCCCAGGGCCCCTACGAGCAGTACTTC. Amino acids: CASSQPSGAQGPYEQYF.

In the case of this clone: An end of the junction does not agree with germline; a read error may underlie this. The chain's CDR3 is CASSQYTGGPGNTIYF. The CDR3 bases are TGCGCCAGCAGCCAATATACCGGGGGCCCTGGGAACACCATATATTTT. This chain uses TRBV4-1 with TRBJ1-3; a weak D match, TRBD1 (6 bases). The CDR3 runs 16 residues. Germline CDR1 is MGHRA and CDR2 is YSYEKL.

J is TRBJ1-2 and V is TRBV28; D is perhaps TRBD1 (5 bases). V lost 2 bases, J lost 8 bases, and 12 bases lay in between. This CDR3 spans 13 amino acids. Germline CDR1 is MDHEN and CDR2 is SYDVKM. The CDR3 DNA sequence: TGTGCCAGCAGTTTAGCCGCCCGGGGGGGCTACACCTTC. Its translation is CASSLAARGGYTF.

In the case of this clone: One base separates it from a far larger clone, so it is likely a read error. This chain joins TRBV19 and TRBJ2-6; the D is unclear. The CDR3 is 15 residues long. Germline V gene data show CDR1 as LNHDA and CDR2 as SQIVND (reference sequence). CDR3 in DNA: TGTGCCAATAGTACCTTAATCTCTGGGGCCAACGTCCTGACTTTC. Amino acid sequence: CANSTLISGANVLTF.

V usage is TRBV5-5 and J usage is TRBJ2-3; a weak D match, TRBD1 (5 bases). The germline V gene encodes CDR1 SGHKS and CDR2 YYEKEE (reference sequence). CDR3 length: 15 residues. V dropped 2 bases and J dropped 2 bases, with 12 bases sitting between them. CDR3 sequence reads: CASSFRLGDTDTQYF. For the CDR3, the DNA is TGTGCCAGCAGCTTTAGGCTAGGGGACACAGATACGCAGTATTTT. Complete variable domain (other parts from reference TRBV5-5 and TRBJ2-3): DAGVTQSPTHLIKTRGQQVTLRCSPISGHKSVSWYQQVLGQGPQFIFQYYEKEERGRGNFPDRFSARQFPNYSSELNVNALLLGDSALYLCASSFRLGDTDTQYFGPGTRLTVL.

The chain is built from TRBV2 and TRBJ2-7, with D uncertain. The CDR3 runs to 15 residues. Trimming took off 3 bases at V and 3 bases at J, with 15 bases between the two ends. CDR1 is SNHLY, CDR2 FYNNEI, per germline. CDR3 sequence (DNA): TGTGCCAGCAGTGACGGGCGAGCCAGGTACTACGAGCAGTACTTC. Protein sequence: CASSDGRARYYEQYF.

This clone has more than one count but fewer than ten. This chain links TRBV28 with TRBJ1-1, with D possibly matching TRBD1 (6 bases). Germline V lookup: CDR1 MDHEN, CDR2 SYDVKM. CDR3 length: 13 amino acids. Trimming took 7 bases from V and 1 from J, leaving 10 bases between them. CDR3 region: CASKLTGNTEAFF. CDR3 DNA sequence: TGTGCCAGCAAACTGACAGGGAACACTGAAGCTTTCTTT.

The J gene is TRBJ2-1, the V gene TRBV6-4; 11 bases match TRBD2. Germline V gene sequence: CDR1 MRHNA, CDR2 SNTAGT. With 5 bases clipped from V and 1 base from J, the junction kept 7 bases outside the gene matches. The CDR3 totals 17 residues. CDR3 sequence: CASSTPSGRKSYNEQFF. CDR3 nucleotides: TGTGCCAGCAGTACCCCTAGCGGGAGGAAGTCCTACAATGAGCAGTTCTTC.

The chain has TRBV18 and TRBJ1-3, with TRBD1 matching 7 bases. The germline V gene encodes CDR1 KGHSH and CDR2 LQKENI. The V gene end was trimmed by 3 bases and the J gene end by 3 bases; junction bases not matched to a gene: 5. There are 15 residues in the CDR3. CDR3 DNA sequence: TGTGCCAGCTCACCGCTCACAGGGGTTGGAAACACCATATATTTT. Protein: CASSPLTGVGNTIYF. Complete variable domain (other parts from reference TRBV18 and TRBJ1-3): NAGVMQNPRHLVRRRGQEARLRCSPMKGHSHVYWYRQLPEEGLKFMVYLQKENIIDESGMPKERFSAEFPKEGPSILRIQQVVRGDSAAYFCASSPLTGVGNTIYFGEGSWLTVV.

A word on this clone: The same CDR3 is also encoded by other DNA sequences in this sample. This chain connects TRBV7-3 to TRBJ2-2; unclear D gene. Germline loops: CDR1 SGHTA, CDR2 FQGTGA. The CDR3 runs 14 residues. V lost 1 base, J lost 2 bases, and 5 bases lay in between. CDR3 in amino acids: CASSLSGNTGELFF. DNA for the CDR3: TGTGCCAGCAGCTTAAGCGGAAACACCGGGGAGCTGTTTTTT. The full variable domain, rest sourced from reference TRBV7-3 and TRBJ2-2, is GAGVSQTPSNKVTEKGKYVELRCDPISGHTALYWYRQSLGQGPEFLIYFQGTGAADDSGLPNDRFFAVRPEGSVSTLKIQRTERGDSAVYLCASSLSGNTGELFFGEGSRLTVL.

The chain carries TRBV27 and TRBJ2-3, with 9 bases aligning to TRBD1. J gave up 3 bases and V 6 bases, and 10 bases lay outside the gene matches. Germline V lookup: CDR1 MNHEY, CDR2 SMNVEV (reference sequence). The CDR3 is 16 residues long. This CDR3 is CASRPMTGGWTDTQYF. Written as DNA, the CDR3 is TGTGCCAGCAGACCCATGACAGGGGGTTGGACAGATACGCAGTATTTT.

The CDR3 coding sequence is TGTGCCAGTAGTATCGCCCAGGAAACCGGGGAGCTGTTTTTT. This gives the protein CASSIAQETGELFF. The V call is TRBV19, the J call TRBJ2-2; no firm D call. CDR3 length equals 14 residues. The V end was cut by 3 bases, the J end by 5 bases, with 10 bases between. Looked up from germline, CDR1 is LNHDA and CDR2 is SQIVND (reference sequence).

This rearrangement joins TRBV7-9 to TRBJ2-6; TRBD2 is a possible D gene (6 bases). V lost 5 bases and J lost 4, with 15 bases in between. This CDR3 has 16 residues. CDR1 and CDR2 from the germline V gene are SEHNR and FQNEAQ (reference sequence). The CDR3 is CASSAPTGEGANVLTF. The CDR3 nucleotides are TGTGCCAGCAGCGCACCGACGGGGGAAGGGGCCAACGTCCTGACTTTC.

The chain combines TRBV6-1 with TRBJ1-1; D may be TRBD1 (6 bases). The CDR3 is made up of 12 amino acids. Trimming removed 9 bases at V and 7 bases at J, with 15 bases between. Per the germline V gene, CDR1 is MNHNS and CDR2 is SASEGT. CDR3 in amino acids: CASFTGWGEAFF. For the CDR3, the DNA is TGTGCCAGTTTCACAGGGTGGGGTGAAGCTTTCTTT.

V gene TRBV2 combines with J gene TRBJ2-1, with TRBD2 as a possible D gene (5 bases). V was clipped by 7 bases and J by 5 bases, with 12 bases between them. Germline values: CDR1 SNHLY, CDR2 FYNNEI. The CDR3 is 13 residues long. CDR3 loop: CASNPRVDNEQFF. The CDR3 bases are TGTGCCAGCAACCCGCGGGTAGACAATGAGCAGTTCTTC.

In DNA, the CDR3 is TGTGCCTGGTCCGCGACAGGGATCTACGAGCAGTACTTC. The encoded protein is CAWSATGIYEQYF. The V and J genes are TRBV30 and TRBJ2-7; 7 nucleotides agree with TRBD1. J gave up 3 bases and V 5 bases, and 7 bases lay outside the gene matches. Germline CDR1 is GTSNPN and CDR2 is SVGIG (reference sequence). The CDR3 covers 13 residues.

The gene calls are TRBV28 and TRBJ1-1; TRBD1 might be the D (5 bases). The germline CDR1 and CDR2 sequences are MDHEN and SYDVKM. Deletions cut 1 base from V and 3 bases from J, with 18 bases between. The CDR3 is 17 residues long. CDR3: CASSLFVLKGRDTEAFF. CDR3 sequence (DNA): TGTGCCAGCAGTTTATTTGTCCTAAAGGGGAGAGACACTGAAGCTTTCTTT. The whole variable domain, remainder taken from reference TRBV28 and TRBJ1-1, is DVKVTQSSRYLVKRTGEKVFLECVQDMDHENMFWYRQDPGLGLRLIYFSYDVKMKEKGDIPEGYSVSREKKERFSLILESASTNQTSMYLCASSLFVLKGRDTEAFFGQGTRLTVV.

This clone showed up just once. The chain recombines TRBV7-3 with TRBJ2-1, with a tentative D call TRBD1 (6 bases). V was trimmed by 3 bases and J by 5 bases, leaving 11 bases between them. Germline values: CDR1 SGHTA, CDR2 FQGTGA. CDR3 length: 14 residues. The CDR3 DNA reads TGTGCCAGCAGCTTCCAGGGGTCCGACAATGAGCAGTTCTTC. Amino acid sequence: CASSFQGSDNEQFF.

The genes are TRBV6-5 and TRBJ2-7; D could derive from TRBD1 or TRBD2 (5 bases each). V shed 5 bases and J shed 2 bases, with 16 bases lying between them. The length of the CDR3 is 15 residues. Looked up from germline, CDR1 is MNHEY and CDR2 is SVGAGI. The chain's CDR3 is CASSRSGAGTYEQYF. In DNA form, the CDR3 reads TGTGCCAGCAGTCGATCCGGGGCCGGCACCTACGAGCAGTACTTC.

Of note for this clone: In the same sample, other DNA sequences code for this CDR3. The rearrangement links TRBV11-2 to TRBJ2-7; D is unresolved. This CDR3 spans 13 amino acids. The V and J ends lost 1 base and 2 bases respectively, with 6 bases between them. Looked up from germline, CDR1 is SGHAT and CDR2 is FQNNGV. In nucleotides, the CDR3 is TGTGCCAGCAGCTTAGGTCAGCCCTACGAGCAGTACTTC. Protein sequence: CASSLGQPYEQYF.

The chain links TRBV5-6 to TRBJ2-1; a possible D gene is TRBD2 (6 bases). V gave up 1 base and J gave up 4 bases, with 15 bases separating them. Germline V gene data show CDR1 as SGHDT and CDR2 as YYEEEE. This CDR3 spans 16 amino acids. The CDR3 sequence: CASSLWGLRQYNEQFF. CDR3 bases: TGTGCCAGCAGCTTGTGGGGACTCCGACAGTACAATGAGCAGTTCTTC. Complete variable domain (other parts from reference TRBV5-6 and TRBJ2-1): DAGVTQSPTHLIKTRGQQVTLRCSPKSGHDTVSWYQQALGQGPQFIFQYYEEEERQRGNFPDRFSGHQFPNYSSELNVNALLLGDSALYLCASSLWGLRQYNEQFFGPGTRLTVL.

Regarding this clone: Since a much larger clone is just one base distant, this may be a read error. The V and J genes are TRBV28 and TRBJ2-7; possibly TRBD1 for D (6 bases). The CDR3 runs 12 residues. Germline CDR1 and CDR2: MDHEN and SYDVKM. V was clipped by 2 bases and J by 5 bases, with 7 bases between them. CDR3 region: CASSLNRDEQYF. The CDR3 DNA follows: TGTGCCAGCAGTTTAAACAGGGACGAGCAGTACTTC.

The chain joins TRBV6-1 to TRBJ2-3, with a weak D call TRBD1 (6 bases). There are 17 residues in the CDR3. Germline assignment: CDR1 MNHNS and CDR2 SASEGT. V lost 1 base, J lost 6 bases, and 20 bases lay in between. CDR3 region: CASSEGAGGPGLDTQYF. CDR3 sequence (DNA): TGTGCCAGCAGTGAAGGGGCTGGGGGCCCGGGTCTTGATACGCAGTATTTT.

The chain recombines TRBV2 with TRBJ1-5; D perhaps matches TRBD1 (6 bases). V was trimmed by 5 bases and J by 0 bases, leaving 8 bases between them. Germline CDR1 reads SNHLY; CDR2 reads FYNNEI. The CDR3 extends over 14 amino acids. The CDR3 nucleotides read TGTGCCAGCAGTAGGACAGTTAGCAATCAGCCCCAGCATTTT. This translates into CASSRTVSNQPQHF.

As regards this clone: A far larger clone is one nucleotide away, so this likely arose from a read error. The same CDR3 also results from other DNA sequences found in this sample. The chain has TRBV29-1 and TRBJ1-1; tentative D call: TRBD1 (6 bases). Germline-derived CDR1 and CDR2 are SQVTM and ANQGSEA. CDR3 size: 13 residues. CDR3 in amino acids: CSAYRDKDAEAFF. The CDR3 DNA reads as TGCAGCGCTTACCGGGACAAGGATGCTGAAGCCTTCTTT. The whole variable domain, filled in from reference TRBV29-1 and TRBJ1-1, reads SAVISQKPSRDICQRGTSLTIQCQVDSQVTMMFWYRQQPGQSLTLIATANQGSEATYESGFVIDKFPISRPNLTFSTLTVSNMSPEDSSIYLCSAYRDKDAEAFFGQGTRLTVV.

The chain is built from TRBV15 and TRBJ2-7; weak D call: TRBD2 (5 bases). From germline, CDR1 is LNHNV and CDR2 YYDKDF (reference sequence). V dropped 0 bases and J dropped 7 bases, with 13 bases sitting between them. The CDR3 extends over 14 amino acids. CDR3 sequence reads: CATSRDRASHEQYF. DNA of the CDR3: TGTGCCACCAGCAGAGATCGGGCTAGCCATGAGCAGTACTTC.

This chain uses TRBV29-1 with TRBJ2-7; D possibly corresponds to TRBD2 (7 bases). This CDR3 spans 13 amino acids. CDR1 SQVTM and CDR2 ANQGSEA come from the germline V gene. The ends were cut back, 5 bases at V and 6 bases at J, with 17 bases in the middle. In nucleotides, the CDR3 is TGCAGCGTTAGCGAGGGGGGGGCGAGCGAGCAGTACTTC. It codes for CSVSEGGASEQYF.

This clone was seen a single time. V and J are TRBV7-8 and TRBJ2-3, with 10 positions matching TRBD2. The germline CDR1 and CDR2 sequences are SGHVS and FQNEAQ. J was trimmed by 6 bases and V by 4 bases; bases with no gene match: 10. This CDR3 comprises 16 residues. The CDR3 bases are TGTGCCAGCAGCTCACCGAGGACTAGCGGAGGGGATACGCAGTATTTT. Amino acid sequence: CASSSPRTSGGDTQYF.

This clone was seen only once. CDR3 nucleotide sequence: TGTGCCAGCAGTGAACATTCCGCCGGGACAGGAGCGCGCGAGCAGTACTTC. Translated, it gives CASSEHSAGTGAREQYF. V gene TRBV6-4 combines with J gene TRBJ2-7, with TRBD1 matching 8 bases. The V gene end was trimmed by 3 bases and the J gene end by 6 bases; junction bases not matched to a gene: 16. Germline-derived CDR1 and CDR2 are MRHNA and SNTAGT. The length of the CDR3 is 17 residues.